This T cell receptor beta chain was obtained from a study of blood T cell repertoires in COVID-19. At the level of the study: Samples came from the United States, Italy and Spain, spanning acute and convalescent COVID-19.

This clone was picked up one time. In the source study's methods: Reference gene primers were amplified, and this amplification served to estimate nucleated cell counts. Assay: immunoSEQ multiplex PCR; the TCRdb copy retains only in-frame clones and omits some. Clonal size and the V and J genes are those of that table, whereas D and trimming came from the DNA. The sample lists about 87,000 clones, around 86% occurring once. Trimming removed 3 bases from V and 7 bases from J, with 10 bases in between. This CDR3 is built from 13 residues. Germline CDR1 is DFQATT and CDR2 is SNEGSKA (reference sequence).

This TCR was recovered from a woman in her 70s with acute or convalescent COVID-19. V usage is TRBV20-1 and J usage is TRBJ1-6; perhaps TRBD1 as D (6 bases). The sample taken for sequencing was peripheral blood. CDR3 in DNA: TGCAGTGCTAGTAGGGACAAAAATTCACCCCTCCACTTT. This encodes CSASRDKNSPLHF.